The clone carrying this T cell receptor (beta chain) came up a few times. The data are from a study of identical twins. TCRdb fed the 5' RACE reads into MiXCR, producing one record per CDR3 protein. The sample records some 900,000 distinct CDR3 sequences, 9% to 15% being singletons. This CDR3 is built from 15 residues. With V trimmed by 6 bases and J by 3 bases, 5 bases remained unmatched. The germline gives CDR1 SNHLY, CDR2 FYNNEI. This same sample was also part of a study on yellow fever vaccine responses in identical twins.

What was sequenced was PBMCs. The V and J genes are TRBV2 and TRBJ2-2; 9 bases align to TRBD1. The receptor's source is a young woman in good health. The CDR3 loop reads CASRGQGWHTGELFF. In DNA, the CDR3 is TGTGCCAGCAGGGGACAGGGTTGGCACACCGGGGAGCTGTTTTTT.